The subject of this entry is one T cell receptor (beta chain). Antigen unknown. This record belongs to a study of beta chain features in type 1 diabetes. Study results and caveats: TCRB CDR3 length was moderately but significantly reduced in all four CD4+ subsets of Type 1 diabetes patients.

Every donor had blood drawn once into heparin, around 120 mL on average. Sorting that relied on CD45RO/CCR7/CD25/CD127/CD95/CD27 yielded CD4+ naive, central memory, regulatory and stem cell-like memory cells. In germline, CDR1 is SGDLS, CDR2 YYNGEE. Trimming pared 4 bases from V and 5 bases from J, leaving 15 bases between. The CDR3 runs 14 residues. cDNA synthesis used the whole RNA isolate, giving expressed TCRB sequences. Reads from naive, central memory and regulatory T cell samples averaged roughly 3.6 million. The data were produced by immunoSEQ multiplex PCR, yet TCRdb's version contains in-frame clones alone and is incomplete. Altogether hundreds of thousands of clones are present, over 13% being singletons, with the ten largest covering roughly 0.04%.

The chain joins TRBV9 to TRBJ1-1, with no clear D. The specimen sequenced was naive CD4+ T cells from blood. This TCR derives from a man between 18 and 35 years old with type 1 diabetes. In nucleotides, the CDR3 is TGTGCCAGCAGCCCCAACACCTTGGGGACTGAAGCTTTCTTT. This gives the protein CASSPNTLGTEAFF.